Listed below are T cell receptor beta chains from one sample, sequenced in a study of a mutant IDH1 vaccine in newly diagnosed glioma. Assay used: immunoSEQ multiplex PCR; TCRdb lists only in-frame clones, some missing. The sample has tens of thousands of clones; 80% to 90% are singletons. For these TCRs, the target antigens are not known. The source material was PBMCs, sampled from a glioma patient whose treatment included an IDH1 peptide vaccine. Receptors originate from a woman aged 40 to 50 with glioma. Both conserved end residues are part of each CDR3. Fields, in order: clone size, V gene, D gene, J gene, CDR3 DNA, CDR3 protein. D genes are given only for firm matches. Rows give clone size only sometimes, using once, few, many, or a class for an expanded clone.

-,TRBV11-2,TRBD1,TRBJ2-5,TGTGCCAGCAGCCCCCGGACAGGGTTAAGCCAAGAGACCCAGTACTTC,CASSPRTGLSQETQYF
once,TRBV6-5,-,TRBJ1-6,TGTGCCAGCAGTTACCCTAATTCACCCCTCCACTTT,CASSYPNSPLHF
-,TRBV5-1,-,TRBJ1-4,TGCGCCAGCAGCTTGGCCTCGGGACGCCCTTCTAATGAAAAACTGTTTTTT,CASSLASGRPSNEKLFF
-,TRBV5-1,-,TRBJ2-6,TGCGCCAGCAGCCAAAACTCTGGGGCCAACGTCCTGACTTTC,CASSQNSGANVLTF
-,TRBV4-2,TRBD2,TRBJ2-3,TGTGCCAGCAGCCAAATAGGGACTAGCGGGAGTGATACGCAGTATTTT,CASSQIGTSGSDTQYF
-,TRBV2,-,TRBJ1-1,TGTGCCAGCAGTGAAGGGGGGAGCATGAACACTGAAGCTTTCTTT,CASSEGGSMNTEAFF
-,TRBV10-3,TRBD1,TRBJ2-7,TGTGCCAACACCCGGGGAGCCAGAAAACAGGGGTTCTCCTACGAGCAGTACTTC,CANTRGARKQGFSYEQYF
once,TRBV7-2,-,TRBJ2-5,TGTGCCAGCAGCTTAGGGGGGAGCGGCCCAACTTTAGAGACCCAGTACTTC,CASSLGGSGPTLETQYF
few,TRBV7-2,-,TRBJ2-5,TGTGCCAGCAGCTCCCCCCCCGTACAGACCCAGTACTTC,CASSSPPVQTQYF
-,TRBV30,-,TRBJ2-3,TGTGCCTGGAGCCTTAAGGCGGGGGCCTGCGATACGCAGTATTTT,CAWSLKAGACDTQYF
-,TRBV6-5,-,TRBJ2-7,TGTGCCAGCAGTTCCGGGACAAGCGAGCAGTACTTC,CASSSGTSEQYF
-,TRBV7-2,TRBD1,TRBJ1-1,TGTGCCAGCAGCTCTGCTACAGGGGGCCTGAACACTGAAGCTTTCTTT,CASSSATGGLNTEAFF
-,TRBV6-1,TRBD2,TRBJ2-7,TGTGCCAGCAGTGCCCGGGGAGCGGGAGGAGGCGGCTCCTACGAGCAGTACTTC,CASSARGAGGGGSYEQYF
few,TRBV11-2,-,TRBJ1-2,TGTGCCAGCAGCCCCACAGGACTGAATGGCTACACCTTC,CASSPTGLNGYTF
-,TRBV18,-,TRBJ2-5,TGTGCCAGCTCACCAGGCCCGACACAAGAGACCCAGTACTTC,CASSPGPTQETQYF
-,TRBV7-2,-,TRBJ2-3,TGTGCCAGCAGCCGGTTATACACAGATACGCAGTATTTT,CASSRLYTDTQYF
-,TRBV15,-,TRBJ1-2,TGTGCCACCAGCAGAGATCGATCACGACGGACTTTACCCAACTATGGCTACACCTTC,CATSRDRSRRTLPNYGYTF
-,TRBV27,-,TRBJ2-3,TGTGCCAGCAGTTTGGGTCCCAGGGCAACAGATACGCAGTATTTT,CASSLGPRATDTQYF
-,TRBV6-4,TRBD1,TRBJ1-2,TGTGCCAGCAGGAAGACAGGGGGCAAAGACTATGGCTACACCTTC,CASRKTGGKDYGYTF
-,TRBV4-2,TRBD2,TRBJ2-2,TGTGCCAGCACCCCGCTAGCGGGGGGAACCGGGGAGCTGTTTTTT,CASTPLAGGTGELFF
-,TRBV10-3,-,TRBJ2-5,TGTGCCATCAGCCCGGAGGGGGGAGGGAGGGAGACCCAGTACTTC,CAISPEGGGRETQYF
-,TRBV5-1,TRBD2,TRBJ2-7,TGCGCCAGCAGCTTGGTAGCTAGCGGTAGCTACGAGCAGTACTTC,CASSLVASGSYEQYF
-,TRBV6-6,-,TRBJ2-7,TGTGCCAGCTTGGGGAGCGGTACCTCCTACGAGCAGTACTTC,CASLGSGTSYEQYF
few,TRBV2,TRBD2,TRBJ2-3,TGTGCCAGCAGCCTAGCGGGGACGCAGTATTTT,CASSLAGTQYF
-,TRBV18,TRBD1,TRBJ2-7,TGTGCCAGCTCACAGGACAGGGACTACGAGCAGTACTTC,CASSQDRDYEQYF
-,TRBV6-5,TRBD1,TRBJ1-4,TGTGCCAGCAGTTACTCCGACAGGGGGTTCGAAAAACTGTTTTTT,CASSYSDRGFEKLFF
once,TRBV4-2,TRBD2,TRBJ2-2,TGTGCCAGCAGCCGTCTTGCGGGGGGTTCTTTCGGGGAGCTGTTTTTT,CASSRLAGGSFGELFF
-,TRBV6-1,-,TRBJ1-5,TGTGCCAGCAGTGAACGAAGGCATAGCAATCAGCCCCAGCATTTT,CASSERRHSNQPQHF
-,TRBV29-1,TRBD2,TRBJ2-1,TGCAGCGTTGCCTCTAGCGGGAGCTCCTACAATGAGCAGTTCTTC,CSVASSGSSYNEQFF
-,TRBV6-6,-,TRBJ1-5,TGTGCCAGCAGTTTAGGACAATATCAGCCCCAGCATTTT,CASSLGQYQPQHF
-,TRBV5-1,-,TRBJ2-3,TGCGCCAGCAGCTTGGACCAGGGCACAGATACGCAGTATTTT,CASSLDQGTDTQYF
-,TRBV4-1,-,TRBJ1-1,TGCGCCAGCAGCCAAGCCGGCACGTCCAAAAAGAACACTGAAGCTTTCTTT,CASSQAGTSKKNTEAFF
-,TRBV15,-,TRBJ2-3,TGTGCCACCAGCCCCTCGCTGGGATACACAGATACGCAGTATTTT,CATSPSLGYTDTQYF
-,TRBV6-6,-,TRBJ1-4,TGTGCCAGCAGTTTTGGATTGAATGAAAAACTGTTTTTT,CASSFGLNEKLFF
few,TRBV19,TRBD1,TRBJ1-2,TGTGCCAGTAGTAGGGGACAGGGCAATGGCTACACCTTC,CASSRGQGNGYTF
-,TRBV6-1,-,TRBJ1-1,TGTGCCAGCAGTGAAGAGTTTGGGCGGTCTGAAGCTTTCTTT,CASSEEFGRSEAFF
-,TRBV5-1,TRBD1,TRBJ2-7,TGCGCCAGCAGCTTACAAATCCTCCGGGACAGGGACACCTACGAGCAGTACTTC,CASSLQILRDRDTYEQYF